These 19 T cell receptor beta chains were all obtained from the same sample, sequenced in a study of blood T cell repertoires in COVID-19. Profiling relied on immunoSEQ multiplex PCR, and the TCRdb table lists in-frame clones only, not all of them. Among 250,000 to 350,000 clones listed, more than 75% were seen once. The sequenced material came from PBMCs or T cells enriched from blood (not recorded which). The source is a young woman who had recovered from COVID-19.

The gene calls are TRBV7-2 and TRBJ2-7, with unresolved D. This CDR3 is built from 15 residues. Trimming removed 1 base at V and 0 bases at J, with 10 bases between. The germline V gene has CDR1 SGHTA and CDR2 FQGNSA. The CDR3 protein is CASSLGNYNSYEQYF. For the CDR3, the DNA is TGTGCCAGCAGCTTAGGAAATTACAACTCCTACGAGCAGTACTTC.

This clone was seen once. This chain connects TRBV7-8 to TRBJ1-5; D is possibly TRBD1 (6 bases). V dropped 0 bases and J dropped 1 base, with 10 bases sitting between them. CDR3 length equals 16 residues. The V gene's germline CDR1 is SGHVS and CDR2 FQNEAQ. The chain's CDR3 is CASSLAGGVSNQPQHF. The CDR3 nucleotides read TGTGCCAGCAGCTTAGCAGGGGGTGTGAGCAATCAGCCCCAGCATTTT.

The gene calls are TRBV6-2 or TRBV6-3 and TRBJ2-3; TRBD2 matches 9 bases. CDR1 and CDR2 (germline): MNHEY, SVGEGT. Losses at the gene ends were 4 bases for V and 6 bases for J; bases not matched to a gene: 11. CDR3 length: 16 residues. The CDR3 bases are TGTGCCAGCAGTTTTCTAGCGGGGCGCGGGTTGGATACGCAGTATTTT. The encoded protein is CASSFLAGRGLDTQYF.

The V call is TRBV10-3, the J call TRBJ2-2; D may be TRBD1 (6 bases). Trimming shortened V by 3 bases and J by 0 bases, and 8 bases separated the two germline ends. Germline values: CDR1 ENHRY, CDR2 SYGVKD. This CDR3 has 15 amino acids. CDR3 amino acids: CAISDGGPNTGELFF. The DNA for the CDR3 is TGTGCCATCAGTGATGGGGGCCCGAACACCGGGGAGCTGTTTTTT.

The chain is built from TRBV19 and TRBJ1-5, with D unresolved. Germline lookup yields CDR1 LNHDA and CDR2 SQIVND (reference sequence). The V end lost 0 bases, the J end lost 4 bases, and 10 bases lay between the germline ends. This CDR3 is built from 15 residues. DNA of the CDR3: TGTGCCAGTAGTATAGATCAGAGGGCAAATCAGCCCCAGCATTTT. This codes for CASSIDQRANQPQHF.

The chain has TRBV6-5 and TRBJ1-2; TRBD1 matches at 10 bases. V lost 6 bases to trimming and J lost 8 bases; unmatched junction nucleotides: 6. Germline CDR1 MNHEY, CDR2 SVGAGI. CDR3 size: 13 residues. CDR3 protein: CASRRDRGWGYTF. In DNA form, the CDR3 reads TGTGCCAGCAGGAGGGACAGGGGTTGGGGCTACACCTTC.

V gene TRBV4-3 combines with J gene TRBJ1-1; no clear D. CDR3 length: 13 residues. V lost 0 bases, J lost 6 bases, and 8 bases lay in between. Germline V gene data show CDR1 as LGHNA and CDR2 as YSLEER. This CDR3 reads CASSQDYGAEAFF. DNA of the CDR3: TGCGCCAGCAGCCAAGATTACGGAGCTGAAGCTTTCTTT.

V and J are TRBV19 and TRBJ2-3, with TRBD2 as a possible D gene (5 bases). The germline gives CDR1 LNHDA, CDR2 SQIVND (reference sequence). CDR3 size: 13 residues. V was pared by 4 bases and J by 7 bases, with 12 bases between. CDR3 in amino acids: CASSTDTGNTQYF. The CDR3 coding sequence is TGTGCCAGTAGTACAGACACGGGGAATACGCAGTATTTT.

This clone has a single count. This chain joins TRBV9 and TRBJ2-6; 8 positions match TRBD2. The V segment lost 1 base and the J segment 1 base; nucleotides outside the gene matches: 4. The CDR3 totals 17 residues. Per the germline V gene, CDR1 is SGDLS and CDR2 is YYNGEE. CDR3 nucleotide sequence: TGTGCCAGCAGCGTACGCGGGGGGCCTTCTGGGGCCAACGTCCTGACTTTC. This translates into CASSVRGGPSGANVLTF. Full variable domain (remainder filled in from reference TRBV9 and TRBJ2-6): DSGVTQTPKHLITATGQRVTLRCSPRSGDLSVYWYQQSLDQGLQFLIQYYNGEERAKGNILERFSAQQFPDLHSELNLSSLELGDSALYFCASSVRGGPSGANVLTFGAGSRLTVL.

J is TRBJ2-5 and V is TRBV7-9; a weak D match, TRBD2 (6 bases). V lost 3 bases, J lost 4 bases, and 12 bases lay in between. In germline, CDR1 is SEHNR, CDR2 FQNEAQ (reference sequence). The CDR3 totals 14 residues. This chain's CDR3 is CASSFVGGGETQYF. Here the CDR3 DNA reads TGTGCCAGCAGCTTTGTGGGGGGAGGAGAGACCCAGTACTTC.

This rearrangement joins TRBV6-4 to TRBJ1-2, with 7 positions matching TRBD1. Per the germline V gene, CDR1 is MRHNA and CDR2 is SNTAGT. The CDR3 is made up of 15 amino acids. With 8 bases clipped from V and 1 base from J, the junction kept 10 bases outside the gene matches. CDR3 sequence (DNA): TGTGCCAGCTCCCCGTGGACAGGTGTTAACTATGGCTACACCTTC. This sequence encodes CASSPWTGVNYGYTF.

This chain connects TRBV5-6 to TRBJ2-7, with D perhaps matching TRBD1 (6 bases). The CDR3 contains 11 residues. Germline V gene sequence: CDR1 SGHDT, CDR2 YYEEEE. V was shortened by 7 bases and J by 1 base, with 6 bases between the two germline ends. The CDR3 bases are TGTGCCAGCCAGGGGTCCTACGAGCAGTACTTC. It encodes CASQGSYEQYF.

V gene TRBV5-1 combines with J gene TRBJ2-7; a weak D match, TRBD2 (6 bases). Germline V lookup: CDR1 SGHRS, CDR2 YFSETQ. CDR3 size: 15 residues. Deletions cut 3 bases from V and 1 base from J, with 14 bases between. The CDR3 region has the DNA TGCGCCAGCAGCTCCCGGGACGGGAGTTCCTACGAGCAGTACTTC. Translating gives CASSSRDGSSYEQYF.

This chain connects TRBV5-1 to TRBJ2-3; possible D gene TRBD1, 6 bases. The CDR3 runs 15 residues. CDR1 and CDR2 (germline): SGHRS, YFSETQ. The germline V and J ends were trimmed by 2 bases and 4 bases, with 14 bases remaining between them. As DNA, the CDR3 is TGCGCCAGCAGCTTTAGAGGGGGTATTGCAGATACGCAGTATTTT. This gives the protein CASSFRGGIADTQYF.

V gene TRBV5-1 combines with J gene TRBJ2-2; no firm D call. CDR3 size: 15 residues. The V end was cut by 0 bases, the J end by 9 bases, with 15 bases between. Looked up from germline, CDR1 is SGHRS and CDR2 is YFSETQ. This CDR3 is CASSLAPTSWRELFF. The CDR3 nucleotides read TGCGCCAGCAGCTTGGCCCCAACGTCGTGGCGGGAGCTGTTTTTT.

V is TRBV5-4 and J is TRBJ2-5, with 9 bases matching TRBD2. From germline, CDR1 is SGHNT and CDR2 YYREEE (reference sequence). The junction had 13 bases not matched to a gene; V was cut back by 9 bases and J by 4 bases. This CDR3 is built from 15 residues. Here the CDR3 reads CAITREGIGGETQYF. The CDR3, as DNA: TGTGCCATCACGCGGGAGGGCATAGGGGGAGAGACCCAGTACTTC. Using reference TRBV5-4 and TRBJ2-5 for the parts outside the CDR3, the full variable domain is ETGVTQSPTHLIKTRGQQVTLRCSSQSGHNTVSWYQQALGQGPQFIFQYYREEENGRGNFPPRFSGLQFPNYSSELNVNALELDDSALYLCAITREGIGGETQYFGPGTRLLVL.

This chain links TRBV6-5 with TRBJ2-3, with D possibly matching TRBD2 (7 bases). The germline CDR1 and CDR2 sequences are MNHEY and SVGAGI. CDR3 length: 12 amino acids. The V end was cut by 7 bases, the J end by 5 bases, with 10 bases between. This CDR3 is CASTGGQDTQYF. The CDR3, as DNA: TGTGCCAGCACCGGGGGGCAAGATACGCAGTATTTT.

The CDR3 DNA sequence: TGTGCCAGCAGCTTAGGGGACAGGGTCTACGAGCAGTACTTC. It is translated as CASSLGDRVYEQYF. The chain links TRBV5-4 to TRBJ2-7; 9 bases are shared with TRBD1. The CDR3 sequence is 14 residues long. The J segment lost 3 bases and the V segment lost 2 bases, leaving 3 bases of the junction unmatched. Germline V lookup: CDR1 SGHNT, CDR2 YYREEE (reference sequence).

The V call is TRBV7-9, the J call TRBJ1-2; the match to TRBD1 covers 9 bases. The germline V gene has CDR1 SEHNR and CDR2 FQNEAQ (reference sequence). The junction had 10 bases not matched to a gene; V was cut back by 3 bases and J by 8 bases. The CDR3 totals 15 residues. For the CDR3, the DNA is TGTGCCAGCAGCTTTGTGACAGGGGGAGACTGGGGCTACACCTTC. It yields the protein CASSFVTGGDWGYTF.